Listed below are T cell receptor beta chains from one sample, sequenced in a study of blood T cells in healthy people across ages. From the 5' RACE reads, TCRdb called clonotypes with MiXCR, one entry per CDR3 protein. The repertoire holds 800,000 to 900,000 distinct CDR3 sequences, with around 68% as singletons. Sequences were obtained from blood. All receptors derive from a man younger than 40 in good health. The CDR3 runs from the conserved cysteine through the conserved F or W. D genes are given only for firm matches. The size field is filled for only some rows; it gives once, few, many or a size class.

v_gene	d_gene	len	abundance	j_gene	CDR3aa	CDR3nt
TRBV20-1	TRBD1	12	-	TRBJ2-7	CSVGGQYYEQYF	TGCAGTGTAGGGGGACAGTACTACGAGCAGTACTTC
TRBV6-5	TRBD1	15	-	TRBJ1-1	CASSRWGQGITEAFF	TGTGCCAGCAGCAGGTGGGGACAGGGAATCACTGAAGCTTTCTTT
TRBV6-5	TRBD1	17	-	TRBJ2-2	CASSYRRDSANTGELFF	TGTGCCAGCAGTTACCGACGGGACAGTGCGAACACCGGGGAGCTGTTTTTT
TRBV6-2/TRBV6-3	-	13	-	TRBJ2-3	CASSVRRSDTQYF	TGTGCCAGCAGTGTCCGGAGGTCAGATACGCAGTATTTT
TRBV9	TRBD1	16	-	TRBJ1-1	CASSVGQGASESEAFF	TGTGCCAGCAGCGTCGGACAGGGGGCATCTGAGTCTGAAGCTTTCTTT
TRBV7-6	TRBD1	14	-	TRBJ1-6	CASRQGVKGSPLHF	TGTGCCAGTCGACAGGGGGTAAAAGGTTCACCCCTCCACTTT
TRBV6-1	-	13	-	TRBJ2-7	CASSPPNTYEQYF	TGTGCCAGCAGTCCCCCTAATACCTACGAGCAGTACTTC
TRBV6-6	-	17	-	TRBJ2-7	CASSKTPTGTPVYEQYF	TGTGCCAGCAGTAAGACACCAACCGGGACACCTGTTTACGAGCAGTACTTC
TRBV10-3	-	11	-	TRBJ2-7	CAVTAYNEQYF	TGTGCCGTAACAGCTTACAATGAGCAGTACTTC
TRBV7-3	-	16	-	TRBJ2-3	CASSLLQGRGTDTQYF	TGTGCCAGCAGCTTGCTACAGGGTAGGGGCACAGATACGCAGTATTTT
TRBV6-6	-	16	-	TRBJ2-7	CASSKEGLAASYEQYF	TGTGCCAGCTCTAAGGAGGGGTTGGCTGCCTCCTACGAGCAGTACTTC
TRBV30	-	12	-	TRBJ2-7	CAWSVYSYEQYF	TGTGCCTGGAGTGTCTACTCCTACGAGCAGTACTTC
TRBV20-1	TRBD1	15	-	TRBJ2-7	CSAGQGQGLTYEQYF	TGCAGTGCCGGACAGGGACAGGGGCTGACCTACGAGCAGTACTTC
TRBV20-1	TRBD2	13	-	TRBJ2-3	CSASTGGGNTQYF	TGCAGTGCTAGTACGGGGGGAGGGAATACGCAGTATTTT
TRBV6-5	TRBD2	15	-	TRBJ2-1	CAGSYGRGGLGEQFF	TGTGCCGGCAGTTACGGTCGGGGGGGCCTCGGTGAGCAGTTCTTC
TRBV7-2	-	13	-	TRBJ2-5	CASSLFQAETQYF	TGTGCCAGCAGCTTATTTCAGGCGGAGACCCAGTACTTC
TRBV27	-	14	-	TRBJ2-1	CASSFTGPQDEQFF	TGTGCCAGCAGTTTTACGGGACCCCAGGATGAGCAGTTCTTC
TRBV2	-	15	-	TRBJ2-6	CASQIRGTGANVLTF	TGTGCCAGCCAAATTCGGGGGACTGGGGCCAACGTCCTGACTTTC
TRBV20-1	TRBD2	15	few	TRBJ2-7	CSASRTSGGAKEQYF	TGCAGTGCCAGTAGAACTAGCGGGGGGGCAAAAGAGCAGTACTTC
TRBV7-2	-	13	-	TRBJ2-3	CATGDSSTDTQYF	TGTGCTACGGGGGATTCTAGCACAGATACGCAGTATTTT
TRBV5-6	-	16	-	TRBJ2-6	CASSLNPGAGANVLTF	TGTGCCAGCAGCTTGAATCCGGGGGCCGGGGCCAACGTCCTGACTTTC
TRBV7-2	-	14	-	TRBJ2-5	CASSYQVGLETQYF	TGTGCCAGCAGCTACCAAGTAGGGTTAGAGACCCAGTACTTC
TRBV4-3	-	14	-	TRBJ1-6	CASSRVTYNSPLHF	TGCGCCAGCAGCCGGGTGACCTATAATTCACCCCTCCACTTT
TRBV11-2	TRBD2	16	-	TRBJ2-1	CASSRTSGGLYNEQFF	TGTGCCAGCAGCCGGACTAGCGGGGGACTCTACAATGAGCAGTTCTTC
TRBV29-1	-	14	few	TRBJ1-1	CSGRLGPMGTEAFF	TGCAGCGGGAGACTCGGGCCAATGGGCACTGAAGCTTTCTTT
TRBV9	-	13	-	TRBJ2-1	CASSVERHNEQFF	TGTGCCAGCAGCGTAGAGCGGCACAATGAGCAGTTCTTC
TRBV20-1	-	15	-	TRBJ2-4	CSAVPEILAKNIQYF	TGCAGTGCTGTTCCAGAAATACTAGCCAAAAACATTCAGTACTTC
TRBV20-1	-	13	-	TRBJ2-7	CSPNSNGIREQYF	TGCAGTCCCAATTCGAACGGGATTCGCGAGCAGTACTTC
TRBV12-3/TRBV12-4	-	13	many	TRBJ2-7	CASSFGRSYEQYF	TGTGCCAGCAGTTTCGGCAGATCCTACGAGCAGTACTTC
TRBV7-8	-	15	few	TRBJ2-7	CASSLSSDNSYEQYF	TGTGCCAGCAGCTTGTCGTCGGACAACTCCTACGAGCAGTACTTC
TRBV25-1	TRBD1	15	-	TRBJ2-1	CASRRGGPGYNEQFF	TGTGCCAGCAGACGAGGGGGCCCCGGCTACAATGAGCAGTTCTTC
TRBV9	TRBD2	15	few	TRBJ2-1	CASSTGTSGLNEQFF	TGTGCCAGCAGTACCGGGACTAGCGGGTTAAATGAGCAGTTCTTC
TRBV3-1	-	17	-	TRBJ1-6	CASSQDREIVFNSPLHF	TGTGCCAGCAGCCAAGATCGAGAGATAGTTTTTAATTCACCCCTCCACTTT
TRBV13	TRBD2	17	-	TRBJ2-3	CASSLVASGGVMDTQYF	TGTGCCAGCAGCTTAGTGGCTAGCGGGGGTGTTATGGATACGCAGTATTTT
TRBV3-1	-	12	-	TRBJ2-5	CASSQEPETQYF	TGTGCCAGCAGCCAAGAACCGGAGACCCAGTACTTC
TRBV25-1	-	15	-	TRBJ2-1	CASSERRVTYNEQFF	TGTGCCAGCAGTGAAAGGAGGGTCACCTACAATGAGCAGTTCTTC
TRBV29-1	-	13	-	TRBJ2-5	CSVEVNGGETQYF	TGCAGCGTTGAAGTCAACGGAGGGGAGACCCAGTACTTC
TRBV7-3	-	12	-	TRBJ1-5	CALRFINQPQHF	TGTGCCCTAAGGTTTATTAATCAGCCCCAGCATTTT
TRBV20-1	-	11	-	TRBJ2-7	CSAPISYEQYF	TGCAGTGCTCCAATCTCCTACGAGCAGTACTTC
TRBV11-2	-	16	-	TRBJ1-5	CASSLGWRDTYQPQHF	TGTGCCAGCAGCTTAGGGTGGAGGGATACTTATCAGCCCCAGCATTTT